This TCR beta chain was documented in a study of blood T cell repertoires in COVID-19. Background on the study: There were acute and convalescent COVID-19 samples, and they came from the United States, Italy and Spain.

TCRdb's table, derived via immunoSEQ multiplex PCR, lists solely in-frame clones and lacks some. The sample holds about 270,000 clones, 80% to 90% seen once. The J segment lost 8 bases and the V segment lost 4 bases, leaving 6 bases of the junction unmatched. This CDR3 region has 15 residues. Germline lookup yields CDR1 KGHDR and CDR2 SFDVKD. The sample holds one count of this clone. The chain is built from TRBV24-1 and TRBJ2-1, with 11 bases lining up with TRBD1. This clonotype was sampled from a woman aged 25 to 45 with acute COVID-19. What was sequenced was PBMCs or T cells enriched from blood (not recorded which). The DNA of the CDR3 is TGTGCCACCAGTGACCCTGGACAGGGGGCCTATGAGCAGTTCTTC. Protein: CATSDPGQGAYEQFF.